This T cell receptor (beta chain) originates from a study of regulatory T cells in long-lasting Graves disease. This clonotype was seen ten or more times. The antigen is unknown. As to time point: newly diagnosed GD, antithyroid drugs for less than 3 months. The authors made the TCR library using RNA they extracted from PBMCs. Libraries of TCR beta came from iRepertoire HTBI primers plus Arm-PCR of CDR3 regions. TCRdb called the multiplex PCR reads again in MiXCR, with one record for every CDR3 protein. The sample records over 350,000 distinct CDR3 sequences, 13% to 15% being singletons. The CDR3 runs to 15 residues. Trimming took 2 bases from V and 6 from J; bases not matched to a gene: 8. Germline CDR1 and CDR2: SGHRS and YFSETQ. Study results and limitations: Segments TRBV28, TRBJ1-2 and TRBJ2-5 showed preferential usage in persistent disease.

These data were also reused for a study on T cells in Graves' hyperthyroidism and ophthalmopathy.

Sequencing was performed on peripheral blood mononuclear cells (PBMCs), taken at new diagnosis, from a patient treated with antithyroid drugs. This rearrangement joins TRBV5-1 to TRBJ2-1; 7 nucleotides align to TRBD2. This clonotype originated in a woman aged 45-59 years with Graves disease. The CDR3 is CASSFFGGLTNEQFF. The CDR3 DNA is TGCGCCAGCAGCTTCTTTGGGGGACTAACCAATGAGCAGTTCTTC.